The T cell receptor beta chain described here comes from a study of blood T cells in healthy people across ages (dated by TCRdb to the mid-2010s). About the investigation overall: In model experiments, roughly one uniquely barcoded TCR beta cDNA molecule per two T cells was captured by template switching. The study measured age-related changes in TCR beta repertoire diversity using deep sequencing normalized with unique cDNA molecular identifiers. The donors were divided into four age groups: young (average around 16 years), middle-aged (about 40), aged (about 56) and long-lived (about 90). To avoid experimental bias, donors of different ages were spread randomly across the sequencing lanes. Two additional independent replicas of 1 million unique cDNA reads from the same blood draw were analyzed for two donors (one aged 18 to 29 and one aged 80 or older).

Libraries were built with 5' RACE. These reads were obtained on an Illumina HiSeq 2500. The second PCR ran for roughly 7 to 11 cycles and used a J-beta primer mix along with a sample-barcoded 5' primer. A template-switch 5' adaptor carrying 12 random nucleotides introduced a unique molecular identifier onto each TCR beta cDNA molecule. At least 2.5 million CDR3-containing paired-end reads were obtained from each sample. First-strand cDNA synthesis was performed from all RNA using the Mint cDNA synthesis kit, with priming by a TRBC-specific oligonucleotide. Following uracil-DNA glycosylase treatment, a first 18-cycle PCR with universal primers M1SS and BC2_uni_R was performed on all cDNA. The original pipeline was this. Each sample was normalized by randomly selecting 1 million high-quality reads, each carrying a distinct molecular identifier. Instead of being binned into consensus sequences, reads with shared molecular identifiers were discarded. MiTCR, set to a Q25 quality threshold and the strictest error-elimination algorithm, was used for CDR3 identification, clonotype clustering and error correction. A nonparametric unseen species model using Euler transformation provided a lower-bound estimate of total TCR beta diversity. Starting from the raw public reads, TCRdb applied fastp trimming at Q25, assembled clones with MiXCR and retained in-frame beta chains. Every distinct CDR3 protein forms one entry, paired with its most common genes and DNA. The V and J calls and clone size come from TCRdb's table, not from the authors' own analysis. The sample table holds about 1.5 million distinct CDR3 sequences, of which 35% to 45% were seen once. Jointly, the top ten make up more than 4% of the sample.

On this clonotype: Its antigen is not yet known. This clone may be a read error of a much larger clone one base away.

CDR1 and CDR2, looked up from the germline V gene, are MGHRA and YSYEKL. V is reduced by 0 bases and J by 4 bases, leaving a spacing of 12 bases between them. Counted from cysteine to phenylalanine, this CDR3 has 15 amino acids. Of the read, only the CDR3 DNA is kept; its 45 bases are in frame from base 1. The paper as a whole reports these results and caveats: Estimates of total diversity from one million sequenced T cells were regarded as lower bounds and underestimates. Observed TCR beta diversity correlated strongly with the percentage of naive T cells measured by flow cytometry. The CMV infection status of donors was not known, potentially confounding age-related changes in expanded clonotypes. Since profiling was done on bulk unsorted PBMCs, naive and antigen-experienced compartments could not be conclusively compared. As age increased, observed TCR beta diversity per million T cells dropped in a roughly linear way, and a significant reduction was already evident by age about 36. Compared with the aged group, more naive CD4+ T cells, fewer expanded clones and increased TCR diversity were shown by the long-lived group, suggesting age selection.

Donors were under 40 systemically healthy Caucasian individuals from Russia aged roughly 6 to 90 years. Ten milliliters of peripheral blood were collected from each donor into EDTA-treated Vacutainer tubes. PBMCs were isolated by Ficoll-Paque density-gradient centrifugation, with at least 7 million obtained per sample. Trizol reagent was used to extract total RNA from the PBMCs, yielding at least 6 micrograms per sample. For every donor, an aliquot of PBMCs went through flow cytometry to measure the percentages of naive CD45RAhigh/CD27high T cells. The V and J segments used are TRBV4-1 and TRBJ1-1; TRBD1 is a weak D gene call, 6 bases matching. This TCR came from a woman aged 18-30 years in good health. Source material: blood. The CDR3 region: CASSQDRQVSTEAFF. The nucleotides are TGCGCCAGCAGCCAAGATAGACAGGTGAGCACTGAAGCTTTCTTT.